This record covers a single T cell receptor beta chain. The data belong to a study of blood T cell repertoires in COVID-19. On the study more broadly: The United States, Italy and Spain supplied acute and convalescent COVID-19 samples.

Between the trimmed V and J ends, which lost 5 bases and 1 base, there was a span of 9 bases. The CDR3 spans 13 residues. Germline CDR1 and CDR2: SGHTA and FQGNSA. Study processing details: Using reference gene primer amplification, nucleated cell counts were estimated. The table came from immunoSEQ multiplex PCR; TCRdb's copy has only in-frame clones and leaves some out. Clone size and the V and J calls come from that table; the DNA yielded D and trimming. The repertoire has approximately 150,000 clones, about 87% of them found once; the top ten carry approximately 2.5%. The TCR originated in a human donor with COVID-19, enrolled during active disease. The donor label of this sample is uncertain. The V call is TRBV7-2, the J call TRBJ2-7; D may be TRBD1 (5 bases). Material for sequencing was peripheral blood. DNA of the CDR3: TGTGCCAGCAGCATCGACAGATCCTACGAGCAGTACTTC. Translating gives CASSIDRSYEQYF.